The 29 T cell receptor beta chains in this list originate from one sample, sequenced in a study of lymphopenia after photon versus proton radiotherapy. Libraries were prepared by immunoSEQ multiplex PCR; TCRdb keeps only in-frame clonotypes and omits some of them. The repertoire holds 75,000 or so clones, with around 88% as singletons. Sequencing was performed on peripheral blood, taken from a patient treated with proton-based radiotherapy. These receptor sequences come from a man aged 60-69 years with pancreatic cancer.

The V and J genes are TRBV27 and TRBJ2-5; D is possibly TRBD1 (5 bases). This CDR3 spans 16 amino acids. Germline V lookup: CDR1 MNHEY, CDR2 SMNVEV (reference sequence). Trimming shortened V by 4 bases and J by 4 bases, and 19 bases separated the two germline ends. As DNA, the CDR3 is TGTGCCAGCAGTTCGACGTGGGGCAGGCCCCGAGAGACCCAGTACTTC. Its translation is CASSSTWGRPRETQYF.

The chain uses TRBV9 and TRBJ2-7, with 8 bases aligning to TRBD2. The CDR3 sequence is 19 residues long. CDR1 is SGDLS and CDR2 is YYNGEE in the germline V gene. Losses at the gene ends were 0 bases for V and 5 bases for J; bases not matched to a gene: 19. In nucleotides, the CDR3 is TGTGCCAGCAGCGTAGGAGTAGCGGGATACGGGTCGGGCAGCCACGAGCAGTACTTC. It specifies CASSVGVAGYGSGSHEQYF.

The chain combines TRBV7-2 with TRBJ2-5; 13 bases align to TRBD2. The CDR3 contains 16 residues. Germline V gene sequence: CDR1 SGHTA, CDR2 FQGNSA. Germline trimming cut 5 bases from V and 5 bases from J; bases unmatched to any gene: 8. The CDR3 loop is CASSQGLAGWGETQYF. CDR3 in DNA: TGTGCCAGCAGCCAGGGACTAGCGGGGTGGGGGGAGACCCAGTACTTC.

This sequence joins TRBV19 and TRBJ2-2; no firm D call. CDR3 length: 14 residues. Per germline, CDR1 LNHDA and CDR2 SQIVND (reference sequence). Trimming cost V 7 bases and J 1 base, with 10 bases left between them. CDR3 region: CASTHPGNTGELFF. CDR3 nucleotide sequence: TGTGCCAGTACCCATCCGGGGAACACCGGGGAGCTGTTTTTT.

This clone was recorded a few times. The chain uses TRBV19 and TRBJ2-1, with 10 positions matching TRBD2. Losses at the gene ends were 2 bases for V and 2 bases for J; bases not matched to a gene: 6. The germline V gene has CDR1 LNHDA and CDR2 SQIVND (reference sequence). The CDR3 length is 17 residues. CDR3 bases: TGTGCCAGTAGTATACGATCACTAGCGGGAACCTACAATGAGCAGTTCTTC. This codes for CASSIRSLAGTYNEQFF.

The chain links TRBV5-1 to TRBJ2-2, with TRBD1 matching over 10 bases. Trimming at V came to 1 base and at J to 7 bases, leaving 10 bases not matched to a gene. There are 17 residues in the CDR3. The V gene's germline CDR1 is SGHRS and CDR2 YFSETQ. The CDR3 DNA reads TGCGCCAGCAGCTTGAGGTGGGGACAGGGGTCCATCGGGGAGCTGTTTTTT. Protein: CASSLRWGQGSIGELFF.

This clone was recorded only once. This chain connects TRBV7-9 to TRBJ2-1; a possible D gene is TRBD1 (6 bases). CDR1 and CDR2 from the germline V gene are SEHNR and FQNEAQ (reference sequence). This CDR3 is 16 amino acids long. Trimming cost V 2 bases and J 9 bases, with 20 bases left between them. CDR3 nucleotides: TGTGCCAGCAGCTTACCCCGGGACATCGTGATCCGTGAGCAGTTCTTC. Amino acid sequence: CASSLPRDIVIREQFF. Filled out from reference TRBV7-9 and TRBJ2-1, the complete variable domain reads DTGVSQNPRHKITKRGQNVTFRCDPISEHNRLYWYRQTLGQGPEFLTYFQNEAQLEKSRLLSDRFSAERPKGSFSTLEIQRTEQGDSAMYLCASSLPRDIVIREQFFGPGTRLTVL.

This clone was picked up one time. The rearrangement links TRBV10-2 to TRBJ2-7; tentatively, D is TRBD2 (5 bases). This CDR3 spans 13 amino acids. Germline V lookup: CDR1 WSHSY, CDR2 SAAADI. Trimming pared 0 bases from V and 9 bases from J, leaving 12 bases between. CDR3 protein: CASSESPSRAQYF. The CDR3 DNA reads TGCGCCAGCAGTGAGTCGCCTAGCCGTGCGCAGTACTTC.

The V and J genes are TRBV28 and TRBJ1-1; D unresolved. Deletions cut 6 bases from V and 7 bases from J, with 18 bases between. This CDR3 region has 14 residues. In germline, CDR1 is MDHEN, CDR2 SYDVKM. The CDR3 sequence is CASSPLGPAGEAFF. The CDR3 nucleotides are TGTGCCAGCAGCCCCCTGGGCCCGGCGGGTGAAGCTTTCTTT.

This chain links TRBV2 with TRBJ2-7; maybe TRBD2 (7 bases). Germline CDR1 SNHLY, CDR2 FYNNEI. The CDR3 is 14 amino acids. V gave up 11 bases and J gave up 5 bases, with 22 bases separating them. CDR3 bases: TGTGCCGGAAAATGGGGGGGCGCGAAACACGAGCAGTACTTC. Its translation: CAGKWGGAKHEQYF. The full variable domain, its missing parts supplied by reference TRBV2 and TRBJ2-7, is EPEVTQTPSHQVTQMGQEVILRCVPISNHLYFYWYRQILGQKVEFLVSFYNNEISEKSEIFDDQFSVERPDGSNFTLKIRSTKLEDSAMYFCAGKWGGAKHEQYFGPGTRLTVT.

The table lists this clone with many counts. The V call is TRBV28, the J call TRBJ2-7; a weak D match, TRBD2 (5 bases). V lost 6 bases to trimming and J lost 7 bases, with 13 bases between them. Germline V CDR1 and CDR2: MDHEN, SYDVKM. The CDR3 is made up of 12 amino acids. This chain's CDR3 is CASSQRDWEQYF. DNA for the CDR3: TGTGCCAGCAGCCAGAGGGATTGGGAGCAGTACTTC.

The rearrangement uses TRBV19 and TRBJ2-5; no clear D. Trimming cost V 3 bases and J 1 base, with 9 bases left between them. The CDR3 sequence is 14 residues long. Germline V CDR1 and CDR2: LNHDA, SQIVND (reference sequence). The CDR3 sequence is CASSIWAGQETQYF. CDR3 DNA sequence: TGTGCCAGTAGTATCTGGGCAGGCCAAGAGACCCAGTACTTC.

This clone was recorded a few times. One end of the junction varies from germline; a read error may be responsible. This sequence joins TRBV28 and TRBJ1-1, with 7 bases identical to TRBD1. The CDR3 has 14 amino acids. Germline V CDR1 and CDR2: MDHEN, SYDVKM. CDR3 residues: CASRQTGKNPEAFF. The CDR3 DNA follows: TGTGCCAGCAGGCAGACAGGGAAGAACCCTGAAGCTTTCTTT.

The chain is built from TRBV28 and TRBJ1-4; D is ambiguous. The V gene's germline CDR1 is MDHEN and CDR2 SYDVKM. The CDR3 consists of 14 residues. V lost 4 bases, J lost 4 bases, and 10 bases lay in between. CDR3 sequence (DNA): TGTGCCAGCAGTTCCCAGGAGGGTAATGAAAAACTGTTTTTT. Its protein is CASSSQEGNEKLFF.

The V gene is TRBV6-5, the J gene TRBJ2-5, with D uncertain. The V and J ends lost 7 bases and 4 bases respectively, with 13 bases between them. This CDR3 is built from 13 residues. From germline, CDR1 is MNHEY and CDR2 SVGAGI. The CDR3 DNA follows: TGTGCCAGCAACAACAAGGTGGGAGAGACCCAGTACTTC. Translated: CASNNKVGETQYF.

This clone was picked up one time. This chain links TRBV2 with TRBJ2-7; no reliable D call. The CDR3 contains 13 residues. The V and J ends lost 7 bases and 2 bases respectively, with 12 bases between them. Germline values: CDR1 SNHLY, CDR2 FYNNEI. CDR3 residues: CASTDRQTYEQYF. In DNA form, the CDR3 reads TGTGCCAGCACGGACCGGCAGACCTACGAGCAGTACTTC.

The V gene is TRBV11-3, the J gene TRBJ2-3; tentatively, D is TRBD2 (6 bases). The V gene lost 5 bases and the J gene lost 2 bases, with 20 bases spanning the gap. The CDR3 extends over 17 amino acids. Germline loops: CDR1 SGHNT, CDR2 YENEEA. The CDR3 DNA reads as TGTGCCAGCAGCGCGGGGAGGTCGGGGACCCTCACAGATACGCAGTATTTT. Residues: CASSAGRSGTLTDTQYF. The full variable domain, its missing parts supplied by reference TRBV11-3 and TRBJ2-3, is EAGVVQSPRYKIIEKKQPVAFWCNPISGHNTLYWYLQNLGQGPELLIRYENEEAVDDSQLPKDRFSAERLKGVDSTLKIQPAELGDSAVYLCASSAGRSGTLTDTQYFGPGTRLTVL.

The chain has TRBV4-2 and TRBJ1-3; maybe TRBD1 (5 bases). V dropped 5 bases and J dropped 4 bases, with 9 bases sitting between them. CDR3 length equals 13 residues. CDR1 LGHNA and CDR2 YNFKEQ come from the germline V gene. The CDR3 nucleotides read TGTGCCAGCAGCTCAGGGAACGGAAACACCATATATTTT. It is translated as CASSSGNGNTIYF.

The chain is built from TRBV10-3 and TRBJ1-2; perhaps TRBD1 as D (6 bases). Trimming removed 2 bases from V and 8 bases from J, with 15 bases in between. This CDR3 spans 14 amino acids. Germline V gene sequence: CDR1 ENHRY, CDR2 SYGVKD. The CDR3 is CAISETTGLGGYTF. For the CDR3, the DNA is TGTGCCATCAGTGAGACAACAGGGCTTGGGGGCTACACCTTC.

This clone has just one count. This chain connects TRBV30 to TRBJ1-2, with D perhaps TRBD1 (5 bases). The CDR3 covers 13 residues. Trimming removed 8 bases from V and 5 bases from J, with 18 bases in between. Per the germline V gene, CDR1 is GTSNPN and CDR2 is SVGIG (reference sequence). In nucleotides, the CDR3 is TGTGCCGGGCGGGCCGGGGGTCCTTATGGCTACACCTTC. This codes for CAGRAGGPYGYTF.

The chain carries TRBV18 and TRBJ1-4; D not resolved. The CDR3 loop spans 14 amino acids. CDR1 and CDR2 (germline): KGHSH, LQKENI. V shed 4 bases and J shed 6 bases, with 12 bases lying between them. The CDR3 loop reads CASSREPWDEKLFF. The CDR3 DNA is TGTGCCAGCTCACGCGAACCCTGGGATGAAAAACTGTTTTTT.

The chain recombines TRBV25-1 with TRBJ2-1; TRBD2 agrees at 15 bases. V was pared by 6 bases and J by 8 bases, with 14 bases of the junction left unmatched. Germline CDR1 reads MGHDK; CDR2 reads SYGVNS. This CDR3 has 18 amino acids. The CDR3 coding sequence is TGTGCCAGCAGCCTGGGGACTAGCGGGAGGCCAGAGGGGGATGAGCAGTTCTTC. It yields the protein CASSLGTSGRPEGDEQFF.

V usage is TRBV27 and J usage is TRBJ1-4; D remains ambiguous. This CDR3 region has 13 residues. The germline V and J ends were trimmed by 6 bases and 0 bases, with 5 bases remaining between them. CDR1 and CDR2 (germline): MNHEY, SMNVEV (reference sequence). CDR3 sequence (DNA): TGTGCCAGCAGCTCAACAACTAATGAAAAACTGTTTTTT. Translated: CASSSTTNEKLFF.

In this sample, this clone turned up a few times. The chain recombines TRBV19 with TRBJ1-2; no reliable D call. The V and J ends lost 4 bases and 7 bases respectively, with 7 bases between them. Germline V gene lookup returns CDR1 LNHDA and CDR2 SQIVND (reference sequence). The CDR3 runs to 11 residues. CDR3 coding DNA: TGTGCCAGTAGTAGGCAACTTGGCTACACCTTC. It encodes CASSRQLGYTF.

V and J are TRBV7-2 and TRBJ2-7; TRBD2 is a possible D gene (5 bases). Trimming pared 3 bases from V and 1 base from J, leaving 16 bases between. The CDR3 sequence is 16 residues long. Germline V CDR1 and CDR2: SGHTA, FQGNSA. This chain's CDR3 is CASSLWRASQSYEQYF. Here the CDR3 DNA reads TGTGCCAGCAGCTTGTGGCGGGCTAGTCAGTCCTACGAGCAGTACTTC.

The chain has TRBV7-2 and TRBJ2-7, with D unresolved. Trimming shortened V by 5 bases and J by 0 bases, and 14 bases separated the two germline ends. The CDR3 runs to 15 residues. The germline V gene has CDR1 SGHTA and CDR2 FQGNSA. CDR3 in DNA: TGTGCCAGCAGCGTCCGGAATCAAGCCTCCTACGAGCAGTACTTC. Translating it yields CASSVRNQASYEQYF. The full variable domain, completed using reference TRBV7-2 and TRBJ2-7, is GAGVSQSPSNKVTEKGKDVELRCDPISGHTALYWYRQSLGQGLEFLIYFQGNSAPDKSGLPSDRFSAERTGGSVSTLTIQRTQQEDSAVYLCASSVRNQASYEQYFGPGTRLTVT.

J is TRBJ2-2 and V is TRBV6-6; D unclear. The ends were cut back, 6 bases at V and 2 bases at J, with 7 bases in the middle. The CDR3 sequence is 13 residues long. CDR1 MNHNY and CDR2 SVGAGI come from the germline V gene (reference sequence). CDR3 region: CASRNRNTGELFF. CDR3 DNA sequence: TGTGCCAGCAGGAACAGAAACACCGGGGAGCTGTTTTTT.

This clone was seen only once. The J gene is TRBJ2-7, the V gene TRBV28, with 9 bases fitting TRBD1. Germline V gene data show CDR1 as MDHEN and CDR2 as SYDVKM. This CDR3 is built from 15 residues. J lost 3 bases, V lost 7 bases, and 10 bases had no gene match. CDR3 in amino acids: CASIHSGTGIYEQYF. In nucleotides, the CDR3 is TGTGCCAGCATTCATTCCGGGACAGGGATCTACGAGCAGTACTTC.

The chain links TRBV7-3 to TRBJ2-1; 12 bases map to TRBD1. This CDR3 has 15 amino acids. J lost 8 bases, V lost 5 bases, and 7 bases had no gene match. CDR1 is SGHTA, CDR2 FQGTGA, per germline. The CDR3 coding sequence is TGTGCCAGCAGCCACTCCGGGACAGGGGGCGATGAGCAGTTCTTC. This codes for CASSHSGTGGDEQFF.